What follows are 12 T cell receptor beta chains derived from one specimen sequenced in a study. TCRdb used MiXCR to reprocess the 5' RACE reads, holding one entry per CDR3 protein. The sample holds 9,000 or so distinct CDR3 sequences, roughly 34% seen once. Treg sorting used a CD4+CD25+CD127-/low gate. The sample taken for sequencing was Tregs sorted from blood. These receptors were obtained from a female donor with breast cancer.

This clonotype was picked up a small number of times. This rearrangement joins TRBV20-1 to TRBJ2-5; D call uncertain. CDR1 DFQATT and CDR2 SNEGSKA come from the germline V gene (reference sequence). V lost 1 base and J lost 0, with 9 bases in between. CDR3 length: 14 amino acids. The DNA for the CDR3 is TGCAGTGCTAGAGTTCGACGGAACCAAGAGACCCAGTACTTC. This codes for CSARVRRNQETQYF.

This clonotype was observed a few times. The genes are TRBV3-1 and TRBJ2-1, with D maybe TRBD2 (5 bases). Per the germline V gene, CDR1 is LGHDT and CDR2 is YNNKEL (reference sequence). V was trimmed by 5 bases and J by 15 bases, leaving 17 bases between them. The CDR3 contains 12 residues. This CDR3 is CASSLVGLDLFF. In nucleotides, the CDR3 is TGTGCCAGCAGCTTAGTAGGACTTGATCTGTTCTTC.

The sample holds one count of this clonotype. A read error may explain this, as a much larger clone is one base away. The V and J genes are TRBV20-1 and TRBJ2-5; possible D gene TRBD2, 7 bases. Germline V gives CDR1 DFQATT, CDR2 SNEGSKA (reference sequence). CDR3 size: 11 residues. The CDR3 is CSVRGRVTHYF. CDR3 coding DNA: TGCAGTGTTAGGGGGAGGGTGACCCATTACTTC.

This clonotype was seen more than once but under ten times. The CDR3 loop is CASSLVRDPTYEQYF. The CDR3 nucleotides are TGTGCCAGCTCACTGGTCAGGGATCCAACCTACGAGCAGTACTTC. The J gene is TRBJ2-7, the V gene TRBV18, with D perhaps matching TRBD1 (5 bases). Trimming took 4 bases from V and 2 from J, leaving 15 bases between them. The CDR3 runs to 15 residues. CDR1 is KGHSH, CDR2 LQKENI, per germline.

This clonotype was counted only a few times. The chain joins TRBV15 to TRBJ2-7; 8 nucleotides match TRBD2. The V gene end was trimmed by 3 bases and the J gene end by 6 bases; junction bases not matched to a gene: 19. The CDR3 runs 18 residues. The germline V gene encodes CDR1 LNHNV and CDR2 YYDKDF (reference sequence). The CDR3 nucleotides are TGTGCCACCAGCAGTAGGTATGGGACTAGTTCTGGTGGTGGCGAGCAGTACTTC. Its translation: CATSSRYGTSSGGGEQYF.

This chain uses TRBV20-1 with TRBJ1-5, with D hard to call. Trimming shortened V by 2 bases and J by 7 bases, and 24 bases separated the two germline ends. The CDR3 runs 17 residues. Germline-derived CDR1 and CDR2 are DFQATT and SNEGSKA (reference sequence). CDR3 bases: TGCAGTGCTAGATACGCAGACATAACGCCGGGGAAACAGCCCCAGCATTTT. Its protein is CSARYADITPGKQPQHF.

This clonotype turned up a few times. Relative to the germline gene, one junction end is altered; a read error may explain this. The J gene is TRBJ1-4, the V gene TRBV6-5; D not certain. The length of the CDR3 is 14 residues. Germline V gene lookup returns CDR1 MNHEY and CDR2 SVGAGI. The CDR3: CASRGPGSVGKPFF. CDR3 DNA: TGTGCCAGCAGGGGCCCGGGATCAGTCGGAAAACCGTTTTTT.

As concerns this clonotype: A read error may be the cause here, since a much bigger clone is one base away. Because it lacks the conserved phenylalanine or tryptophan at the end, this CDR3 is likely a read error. This CDR3 reads CSVRGRSNTEAFL. The CDR3 DNA is TGCAGTGTCCGTGGGAGGTCGAACACTGAAGCTTTCCTT. V usage is TRBV20-1 and J usage is TRBJ1-1; D remains unclear. The ends were cut back, 7 bases at V and 1 base at J, with 13 bases in the middle. The CDR3 spans 13 residues. Germline CDR1 DFQATT, CDR2 SNEGSKA (reference sequence).

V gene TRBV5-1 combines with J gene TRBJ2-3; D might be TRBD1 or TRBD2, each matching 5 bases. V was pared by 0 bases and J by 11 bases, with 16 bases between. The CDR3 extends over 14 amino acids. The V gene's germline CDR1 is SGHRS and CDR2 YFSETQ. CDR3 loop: CASSLGDHSLGQYF. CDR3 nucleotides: TGCGCCAGCAGCTTGGGGGACCATAGCCTGGGGCAGTATTTT.

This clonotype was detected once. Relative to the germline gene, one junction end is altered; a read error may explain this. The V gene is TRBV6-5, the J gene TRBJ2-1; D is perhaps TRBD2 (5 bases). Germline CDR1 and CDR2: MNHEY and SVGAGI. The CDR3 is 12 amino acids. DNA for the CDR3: TGTGCCAGCCGTTACACTGCTGGGAGACCTTTCTTC. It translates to CASRYTAGRPFF.

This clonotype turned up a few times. For the CDR3, the DNA is TGCAGTGCCAAAAGGACAGGGCTCGACGAGCAGTACGTC. Encoded protein: CSAKRTGLDEQYV. This chain links TRBV20-1 with TRBJ2-7, with TRBD1 matching 8 bases. The CDR3 totals 13 residues. From germline, CDR1 is DFQATT and CDR2 SNEGSKA (reference sequence). The trim removed 6 bases at V and 5 bases at J, leaving 9 bases unmatched.

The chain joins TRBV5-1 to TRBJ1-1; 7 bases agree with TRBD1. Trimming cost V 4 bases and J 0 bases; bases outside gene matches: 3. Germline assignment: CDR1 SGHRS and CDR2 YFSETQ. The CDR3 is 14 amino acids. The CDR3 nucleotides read TGCGCCAGCAGCAAGGGACAGATGAACACTGAAGCTTTCTTT. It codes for CASSKGQMNTEAFF. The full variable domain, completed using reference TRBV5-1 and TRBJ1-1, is KAGVTQTPRYLIKTRGQQVTLSCSPISGHRSVSWYQQTPGQGLQFLFEYFSETQRNKGNFPGRFSGRQFSNSRSEMNVSTLELGDSALYLCASSKGQMNTEAFFGQGTRLTVV.